Below, 16 T cell receptor beta chains from the same sample are listed, as sequenced in a study of Tregs in tolerant kidney transplant recipients. Sequencing was performed with immunoSEQ multiplex PCR; in TCRdb, only in-frame clones are kept and a portion is missing. In total, the table holds 25,000 or so clones. Recipients received nonmyeloablative bone marrow transplants from related graft donors, with transient mixed chimerism. Sample: CD4+ T cells from blood (PBMCs), taken 6 months after the transplant. These receptors were collected from a human patient who received a combined kidney and bone marrow transplant. Some T cells may have come from the graft donor.

To note about this clone: The CDR3 end lies 3 residues beyond the end of the read and is filled in from the germline J gene. The V call is TRBV12-5, the J call TRBJ2-5, with a weak D call TRBD2 (5 bases). Germline V lookup: CDR1 LGHNT, CDR2 FRNRAP. The V gene lost 2 bases and the J gene lost 6 bases, with 7 bases spanning the gap. The CDR3 has 12 amino acids. Incomplete CDR3 DNA: TGTGCTAGTGGTTTGACGGGGAAGACC. Translated: CASGLTGKT. The entire CDR3 sequence reads CASGLTGKTQYF.

A note on this clone: Read sequence stops 3 residues before the CDR3 end, and the germline J gene provides the missing end. The chain uses TRBV6-2 or TRBV6-3 and TRBJ1-5, with unresolved D. This CDR3 spans 13 amino acids. CDR1 and CDR2 (germline): MNHEY, SVGEGT. Trimming stripped 10 bases from V and 8 bases from J, with 18 bases between. CDR3 DNA (partial): TGTGCCACCCGGGTGATTCAATTGAAGCCC. Translating gives CATRVIQLKP. The CDR3 reads in full as CATRVIQLKPQHF.

Note on this clone: The read gets to within 3 residues of the CDR3 end, and the germline J gene fills in the rest. This sequence joins TRBV18 and TRBJ2-1; possibly TRBD2 for D (6 bases). Germline V gives CDR1 KGHSH, CDR2 LQKENI. This CDR3 is 14 amino acids long. Trimming took 1 base from V and 7 from J, leaving 11 bases between them. The CDR3 protein is CASSPQLAANEQFF. The sequenced CDR3 bases are TGTGCCAGCTCACCACAACTAGCCGCAAATGAG.

For this clone: The sequence runs out 3 residues before the end of the CDR3; the remainder is reconstructed from the germline J gene. V and J are TRBV20-1 and TRBJ2-7; a weak D match, TRBD1 (6 bases). Germline V lookup: CDR1 DFQATT, CDR2 SNEGSKA (reference sequence). The CDR3 contains 12 residues. The ends were cut back, 6 bases at V and 3 bases at J, with 12 bases in the middle. CDR3 amino acids: CSAGQGFYEQYF. CDR3 DNA, as far as it was read: TGCAGTGCCGGGCAGGGGTTCTACGAG.

Regarding this clone: The read falls 3 residues short of the CDR3 end, and the missing part is taken from the germline J gene. The chain links TRBV19 to TRBJ1-1, with 7 bases aligning to TRBD1. The germline CDR1 and CDR2 sequences are LNHDA and SQIVND (reference sequence). CDR3 length: 13 amino acids. V dropped 9 bases and J dropped 1; count of bases not matched to a gene: 5. The CDR3 sequence: CASTGVGNTEAFF. CDR3 DNA, as far as it was read: TGTGCCAGCACAGGGGTAGGGAACACTGAA.

This clone is identified as medium-sized from frequency. The sequence runs out 3 residues before the end of the CDR3; the remainder is reconstructed from the germline J gene. The genes are TRBV29-1 and TRBJ2-2; TRBD1 aligns across 8 bases. The junction had 8 bases not matched to a gene; V was cut back by 7 bases and J by 7 bases. CDR3 length: 13 amino acids. CDR1 SQVTM and CDR2 ANQGSEA come from the germline V gene. The CDR3 bases that were read are TGCAGCGCCCTTGACAGGGGAAACGGGGAG. Amino acids: CSALDRGNGE. The CDR3 reads in full as CSALDRGNGELFF.

With respect to this clone: The CDR3 is cut off 3 residues early in the read; its end comes from the germline J gene. The chain couples TRBV6-4 to TRBJ2-3; the D gene is possibly TRBD1 (6 bases). The CDR3 consists of 14 residues. Germline CDR1 is MRHNA and CDR2 is SNTAGT. V shed 6 bases and J shed 2 bases, with 12 bases lying between them. Partial CDR3 DNA: TGTGCCAGCAGCCGGACAGCTTACACAGATACG. Its protein product is CASSRTAYTDT. The entire CDR3 reads CASSRTAYTDTQYF.

The DNA read from the CDR3 is TGTGCCATCAGACTGACCGGGACAGTCTACGAG. Its protein product is CAIRLTGTVYE. The full CDR3 reads CAIRLTGTVYEQYF. The rearrangement joins TRBV10-3 to TRBJ2-7, with TRBD1 matching 7 bases. With the read ending 3 residues before the CDR3 end, the germline J gene is used to fill in that end. J was trimmed by 3 bases and V by 6 bases; bases with no gene match: 8. The CDR3 length is 14 residues. Germline V gene lookup returns CDR1 ENHRY and CDR2 SYGVKD.

Concerning this clone: The sequence runs out 3 residues before the end of the CDR3; the remainder is reconstructed from the germline J gene. The J gene is TRBJ1-1, the V gene TRBV18; 7 bases are a match to TRBD1. Trimming removed 1 base from V and 1 base from J; junction bases left unmatched: 6. The germline V gene has CDR1 KGHSH and CDR2 LQKENI. The CDR3 runs 16 residues. CDR3 DNA, as far as it was read: TGTGCCAGCTCACCACGCATCCAGGGGGGGAACACTGAA. This translates into CASSPRIQGGNTE. The full CDR3 is CASSPRIQGGNTEAFF.

Notes on this clone: The DNA ends 3 residues before the CDR3 does, and the rest of the CDR3 is filled in from the germline J gene. The gene calls are TRBV19 and TRBJ1-1; tentatively, D is TRBD1 (5 bases). CDR3 size: 14 residues. The V end was cut by 4 bases, the J end by 4 bases, with 13 bases between. The germline gives CDR1 LNHDA, CDR2 SQIVND (reference sequence). The CDR3 loop reads CASSKTAVGTEAFF. The DNA read from the CDR3 is TGTGCCAGTAGTAAGACAGCCGTAGGCACTGAA.

Concerning this clone: The read ends 3 residues shy of where the CDR3 ends; the end is completed using the germline J gene. The genes are TRBV5-1 and TRBJ2-1, with 7 bases lining up with TRBD1. The CDR3 is made up of 19 amino acids. The ends lost 5 bases at V and 1 base at J; junction bases unmatched: 18. The germline V gene encodes CDR1 SGHRS and CDR2 YFSETQ. The part of the CDR3 DNA that was read is TGCGCCAGCAGTTCGGTCGGTACCCGACAGGGTGAATCCTACAATGAG. The encoded protein is CASSSVGTRQGESYNE. The full CDR3 protein is CASSSVGTRQGESYNEQFF. The variable domain in full, completed from reference TRBV5-1 and TRBJ2-1, reads KAGVTQTPRYLIKTRGQQVTLSCSPISGHRSVSWYQQTPGQGLQFLFEYFSETQRNKGNFPGRFSGRQFSNSRSEMNVSTLELGDSALYLCASSSVGTRQGESYNEQFFGPGTRLTVL.

With regard to this clone: The read halts 3 residues ahead of the CDR3 end, with the missing end drawn from the germline J gene. The chain couples TRBV18 to TRBJ2-2, with a weak D call TRBD1 (6 bases). CDR1 and CDR2 (germline): KGHSH, LQKENI. CDR3 length: 14 amino acids. Trimming took off 5 bases at V and 5 bases at J, with 12 bases between the two ends. The covered CDR3 bases are TGTGCCAGCTCAACAGGGAGACAGACCGGGGAG. It codes for CASSTGRQTGE. The CDR3, in full, reads CASSTGRQTGELFF.

Worth noting for this clone: The CDR3 end is not reached by the read, which stops 3 residues before it; the germline J gene fills it in. The chain employs TRBV6-1 and TRBJ1-6; 10 bases agree with TRBD1. From germline, CDR1 is MNHNS and CDR2 SASEGT. The V segment lost 2 bases and the J segment 7 bases; nucleotides outside the gene matches: 8. CDR3 size: 17 residues. Partial CDR3 DNA: TGTGCCAGCAGTGAATACATTGACAGGGGGCGAAATTCACCC. Amino acid sequence: CASSEYIDRGRNSP. The entire CDR3 reads CASSEYIDRGRNSPLHF.

A word on this clone: Read coverage stops 3 residues before the CDR3 terminus; the germline J gene supplies the remainder. The chain links TRBV7-6 to TRBJ2-2; 9 positions agree with TRBD2. The CDR3 covers 18 residues. From germline, CDR1 is SGHVS and CDR2 FNYEAQ. The V gene end was trimmed by 1 base and the J gene end by 5 bases; junction bases not matched to a gene: 11. The part of the CDR3 DNA that was read is TGTGCCAGCAGCTTAGAAGTAGCGGGGGTATCCGGGACCGGGGAG. It specifies CASSLEVAGVSGTGE. The full CDR3 protein is CASSLEVAGVSGTGELFF.

Regarding this clone: The read ends 3 residues before the CDR3 terminus; that terminus is restored from the germline J gene. The V and J genes are TRBV7-9 and TRBJ2-1; TRBD1 matches 8 bases. The V and J ends lost 5 bases and 2 bases, in that order; junction bases with no gene match: 2. The CDR3 contains 14 residues. Germline CDR1 and CDR2: SEHNR and FQNEAQ (reference sequence). The CDR3 DNA, read in part, is TGTGCCAGCAGCCGACAGGGGACCTACAATGAG. As protein: CASSRQGTYNE. The CDR3 in its entirety is CASSRQGTYNEQFF.

The CDR3 bases that were read are TGCAGCGTCACAATAGGGGGCGGTTCACCC. It translates to CSVTIGGGSP. The complete CDR3 protein is CSVTIGGGSPLHF. V is TRBV29-1 and J is TRBJ1-6, with 7 bases lining up with TRBD1. The CDR3 end lies 3 residues beyond the end of the read and is filled in from the germline J gene. The J segment lost 9 bases and the V segment lost 6 bases, leaving 8 bases of the junction unmatched. Germline CDR1 and CDR2: SQVTM and ANQGSEA. The CDR3 length is 13 residues. Based on the CDR3 plus reference TRBV29-1 and TRBJ1-6, the full variable domain is SAVISQKPSRDICQRGTSLTIQCQVDSQVTMMFWYRQQPGQSLTLIATANQGSEATYESGFVIDKFPISRPNLTFSTLTVSNMSPEDSSIYLCSVTIGGGSPLHFGNGTRLTVT.